These 5 T cell receptor beta chains were sequenced from one sample in a study of T cells in Graves' hyperthyroidism and ophthalmopathy. RNA transcripts provided the source from which TCR beta CDR3 regions were amplified. Carried out on the TCR CDR3, a first-round RT-PCR used the HTBI primer set. TCRdb re-called the multiplex PCR reads with MiXCR, one entry per CDR3 protein. There are over 400,000 distinct CDR3 sequences in the sample; about 22% occur only once, and under 55% lies in the top ten. Material: blood. These receptors were collected from a woman in her sixties or seventies with Graves' ophthalmopathy.

This clonotype occurred a few times. This rearrangement joins TRBV18 to TRBJ2-3, with 9 bases that match TRBD2. Germline values: CDR1 KGHSH, CDR2 LQKENI. The ends lost 2 bases at V and 5 bases at J; junction bases unmatched: 11. This CDR3 is 17 amino acids long. CDR3 nucleotide sequence: TGTGCCAGCTCACCATACGCTATAGCGGGAGCGAAAGATACGCAGTATTTT. Protein product: CASSPYAIAGAKDTQYF.

The rearrangement links TRBV6-5 to TRBJ2-7, with D perhaps TRBD1 (5 bases). This CDR3 is built from 14 residues. Per germline, CDR1 MNHEY and CDR2 SVGAGI. The ends were cut back, 2 bases at V and 3 bases at J, with 11 bases in the middle. The CDR3 reads CASSYGHDGYEQYF. DNA of the CDR3: TGTGCCAGCAGTTACGGACACGATGGCTACGAGCAGTACTTC.

This clonotype has more than one count but fewer than ten. The J gene is TRBJ1-3, the V gene TRBV3-1; 7 bases fit TRBD1. Germline V gene sequence: CDR1 LGHDT, CDR2 YNNKEL (reference sequence). CDR3 length equals 16 residues. The V and J ends lost 3 bases and 2 bases, in that order; junction bases with no gene match: 7. The CDR3: CASSHNRGITGNTIYF. CDR3 nucleotide sequence: TGTGCCAGCAGCCATAACAGGGGAATAACTGGAAACACCATATATTTT.

The J gene is TRBJ2-3, the V gene TRBV13; a possible D gene is TRBD1 (6 bases). The CDR3 consists of 16 residues. Trimming cost V 5 bases and J 2 bases, with 17 bases left between them. From germline, CDR1 is PRHDT and CDR2 FYEKMQ (reference sequence). CDR3 residues: CASSLAGQFNTDTQYF. CDR3 in DNA: TGTGCCAGCAGCCTAGCTGGACAGTTTAACACAGATACGCAGTATTTT.

This rearrangement joins TRBV3-1 to TRBJ1-4, with D perhaps TRBD1 (6 bases). The CDR3 sequence is 18 residues long. V was cut by 0 bases and J by 0 bases, with 14 bases left in between. Germline-derived CDR1 and CDR2 are LGHDT and YNNKEL (reference sequence). Here the CDR3 reads CASSQDLFGGPTNEKLFF. The CDR3 DNA sequence: TGTGCCAGCAGCCAAGATCTTTTCGGGGGCCCAACTAATGAAAAACTGTTTTTT.